Shown below are 22 T cell receptor beta chains from a single sample sequenced in a study of blood T cell repertoires in COVID-19. The protocol was immunoSEQ multiplex PCR, while the TCRdb copy is restricted to in-frame clones and leaves out a portion. This table holds some 270,000 clones, 85% to 90% found once. Sequencing was done on a sample of peripheral blood. The source of these receptors is a man aged 25-45 years with acute or convalescent COVID-19.

CDR3 loop: CASSRNTYEQYF. The CDR3 DNA follows: TGTGCCAGCAGTCGAAACACCTACGAGCAGTACTTC. The chain is built from TRBV2 and TRBJ2-7; no clear D gene. The V and J ends lost 5 bases and 2 bases respectively, with 7 bases between them. The germline CDR1 and CDR2 sequences are SNHLY and FYNNEI. The CDR3 length is 12 residues.

V usage is TRBV5-4 and J usage is TRBJ2-2; 8 bases fit TRBD2. Looked up from germline, CDR1 is SGHNT and CDR2 is YYREEE (reference sequence). Germline trimming cut 5 bases from V and 1 base from J; bases unmatched to any gene: 4. CDR3 length: 15 amino acids. The CDR3 region has the DNA TGTGCCAGCAGTCCGGGACTAGAGAACACCGGGGAGCTGTTTTTT. This gives the protein CASSPGLENTGELFF.

The chain employs TRBV24-1 and TRBJ1-4, with 8 bases lining up with TRBD1. The CDR3 is 15 amino acids. Per germline, CDR1 KGHDR and CDR2 SFDVKD. J lost 8 bases, V lost 3 bases, and 7 bases had no gene match. The CDR3 loop reads CATSDSRGLEEKLFF. As DNA, the CDR3 is TGTGCCACCAGTGATAGCAGGGGGCTGGAAGAAAAACTGTTTTTT.

The table lists this clone with a count of one. The chain recombines TRBV6-5 with TRBJ1-2; D uncertain. The germline V gene has CDR1 MNHEY and CDR2 SVGAGI. The V end was cut by 3 bases, the J end by 4 bases, with 15 bases between. The CDR3 loop spans 15 amino acids. DNA of the CDR3: TGTGCCAGCAGTTATGAATATTTAAGCTCCTATGGCTACACCTTC. Its translation: CASSYEYLSSYGYTF.

This chain uses TRBV30 with TRBJ2-7; 8 nucleotides match TRBD2. This CDR3 is built from 13 residues. Germline V gene data show CDR1 as GTSNPN and CDR2 as SVGIG (reference sequence). Trimming at V came to 2 bases and at J to 4 bases, leaving 4 bases not matched to a gene. CDR3 amino acids: CAWSLGRAYEQYF. CDR3 DNA sequence: TGTGCCTGGAGTCTCGGGAGGGCTTACGAGCAGTACTTC.

This clone occurred once. The CDR3 loop is CASSLVGLAGGLGNEQFF. The CDR3 nucleotides are TGTGCCAGCAGCTTAGTGGGACTAGCGGGGGGGCTCGGCAATGAGCAGTTCTTC. V gene TRBV11-3 combines with J gene TRBJ2-1; 16 nucleotides align to TRBD2. This CDR3 is 18 amino acids long. V shed 1 base, J shed 6 bases, and the junction held 6 bases outside the gene matches. Germline CDR1 and CDR2: SGHNT and YENEEA.

This clone was seen once. This sequence joins TRBV4-1 and TRBJ2-2; 10 bases fit TRBD2. The J segment lost 7 bases and the V segment lost 1 base, leaving 9 bases of the junction unmatched. Germline assignment: CDR1 MGHRA and CDR2 YSYEKL. This CDR3 spans 17 amino acids. CDR3 in DNA: TGCGCCAGCAGCCAAGTAGCAGGGACTAGCGTTGGCGGGGAGCTGTTTTTT. This sequence encodes CASSQVAGTSVGGELFF.

CDR3 in amino acids: CASSGPGQGKTGELFF. CDR3 in DNA: TGTGCCAGCAGCGGGCCGGGACAGGGGAAAACCGGGGAGCTGTTTTTT. The chain is built from TRBV5-6 and TRBJ2-2; the match to TRBD1 covers 10 bases. CDR1 is SGHDT, CDR2 YYEEEE, per germline. The CDR3 contains 16 residues. V trimming: 4 bases; J trimming: 5 bases; junction bases outside the gene matches: 8.

V gene TRBV7-8 combines with J gene TRBJ2-7; TRBD2 is a possible D gene (7 bases). This CDR3 is 15 amino acids long. CDR1 and CDR2 (germline): SGHVS, FQNEAQ. Trimming shortened V by 6 bases and J by 7 bases, and 22 bases separated the two germline ends. The CDR3 loop reads CASRRERGARGEQYF. CDR3 nucleotides: TGTGCCAGCAGACGTGAACGGGGGGCGAGGGGAGAGCAGTACTTC.

The rearrangement uses TRBV6-5 and TRBJ2-5; possibly TRBD1 for D (6 bases). The CDR3 loop spans 12 amino acids. Looked up from germline, CDR1 is MNHEY and CDR2 is SVGAGI. The CDR3 nucleotides are TGTGCTACAAAATACAGGGAAGAGACCCAGTACTTC. This gives the protein CATKYREETQYF.

In DNA, the CDR3 is TGCGCCAGCAGCTTTTCGGACAGGTACAATGAGCAGTTCTTC. The encoded protein is CASSFSDRYNEQFF. The chain is built from TRBV5-1 and TRBJ2-1; the match to TRBD1 covers 7 bases. Looked up from germline, CDR1 is SGHRS and CDR2 is YFSETQ. The CDR3 covers 14 residues. Unmatched junction bases numbered 3, after V lost 2 bases and J lost 4 bases.

This chain uses TRBV9 with TRBJ2-1; D is possibly TRBD1 (7 bases). V lost 7 bases to trimming and J lost 8 bases, with 25 bases between them. The CDR3 sequence is 16 residues long. Germline assignment: CDR1 SGDLS and CDR2 YYNGEE. The CDR3 here is CASRAQGGRGQYEQFF. The CDR3 bases are TGTGCCAGCCGCGCGCAGGGGGGAAGGGGGCAATATGAGCAGTTCTTC.

This chain joins TRBV7-3 and TRBJ2-1, with a tentative D call TRBD2 (5 bases). V shed 1 base and J shed 7 bases, with 20 bases lying between them. The CDR3 length is 17 residues. Germline V gene lookup returns CDR1 SGHTA and CDR2 FQGTGA. The CDR3 reads CASSLIGTSMVSNEQFF. As DNA, the CDR3 is TGTGCCAGCAGCTTAATTGGTACTAGTATGGTCTCTAATGAGCAGTTCTTC.

The chain couples TRBV4-1 to TRBJ2-3; the match to TRBD2 covers 9 bases. This CDR3 contains 18 residues. The J segment lost 1 base and the V segment lost 0 bases, leaving 8 bases of the junction unmatched. Per the germline V gene, CDR1 is MGHRA and CDR2 is YSYEKL. The CDR3 is CASSQDEPTSGRTDTQYF. CDR3 nucleotides: TGCGCCAGCAGCCAAGATGAACCGACTAGCGGACGCACAGATACGCAGTATTTT.

The gene calls are TRBV7-9 and TRBJ1-5; no clear D gene. Germline CDR1 is SEHNR and CDR2 is FQNEAQ (reference sequence). The CDR3 spans 17 residues. V was pared by 0 bases and J by 1 base, with 13 bases between. This CDR3 is CASSLASGGQSNQPQHF. CDR3 nucleotides: TGTGCCAGCAGCTTAGCGAGCGGAGGGCAAAGCAATCAGCCCCAGCATTTT.

The rearrangement links TRBV7-9 to TRBJ1-5, with a tentative D call TRBD1 (6 bases). This CDR3 is 14 amino acids long. Germline lookup yields CDR1 SEHNR and CDR2 FQNEAQ (reference sequence). V lost 8 bases and J 5 bases, leaving 16 bases between the germline ends. The CDR3 here is CASVEGGRDQPQHF. CDR3 sequence (DNA): TGTGCCAGCGTCGAAGGGGGACGGGATCAGCCCCAGCATTTT.

CDR3 sequence (DNA): TGTGCCAGCAGACCTGACAGGATGGATGGCTACACCTTC. Protein: CASRPDRMDGYTF. The chain employs TRBV5-6 and TRBJ1-2, with D possibly being TRBD1 (6 bases). The CDR3 consists of 13 residues. The germline V gene has CDR1 SGHDT and CDR2 YYEEEE. V lost 5 bases and J 6 bases, leaving 14 bases between the germline ends. The full variable domain, in which reference TRBV5-6 and TRBJ1-2 provide the parts outside the CDR3, is DAGVTQSPTHLIKTRGQQVTLRCSPKSGHDTVSWYQQALGQGPQFIFQYYEEEERQRGNFPDRFSGHQFPNYSSELNVNALLLGDSALYLCASRPDRMDGYTFGSGTRLTVV.

This chain uses TRBV30 with TRBJ1-2; D gene uncertain. Germline V gene lookup returns CDR1 GTSNPN and CDR2 SVGIG (reference sequence). The CDR3 sequence is 17 residues long. The germline V and J ends were trimmed by 0 bases and 4 bases, with 21 bases remaining between them. The CDR3 nucleotides read TGTGCCTGGAGTGTACAGCCAGGTTCCGTAACATTCTATGGCTACACCTTC. Translated: CAWSVQPGSVTFYGYTF.

The gene calls are TRBV3-1 (or the pseudogene TRBV3-2) and TRBJ2-5, with 8 positions matching TRBD2. With 0 bases clipped from V and 2 bases from J, the junction kept 2 bases outside the gene matches. CDR1 and CDR2 from the germline V gene are LGHDT and YNNKEL (reference sequence). CDR3 length equals 15 residues. CDR3 amino acids: CASSQDVAGQETQYF. The CDR3 DNA follows: TGTGCCAGCAGCCAAGACGTAGCGGGACAAGAGACCCAGTACTTC.

This chain uses TRBV5-1 with TRBJ1-2; 7 bases fit TRBD1. The V segment lost 4 bases and the J segment 3 bases; nucleotides outside the gene matches: 21. The V gene's germline CDR1 is SGHRS and CDR2 YFSETQ. This CDR3 comprises 19 residues. CDR3 DNA sequence: TGCGCCAGCAGCGCAATTCCGGGACAGCCAAAATTTGCTGACTATGGCTACACCTTC. Its protein is CASSAIPGQPKFADYGYTF.

V usage is TRBV6-6 and J usage is TRBJ2-7; D unresolved. Between the trimmed V and J ends, which lost 0 bases and 2 bases, there was a span of 5 bases. The length of the CDR3 is 13 residues. Per germline, CDR1 MNHNY and CDR2 SVGAGI (reference sequence). The CDR3 spells CASSYSQPYEQYF. CDR3 DNA: TGTGCCAGCAGTTACTCACAGCCCTACGAGCAGTACTTC.

This chain uses TRBV19 with TRBJ2-7; D is perhaps TRBD1 (5 bases). CDR3 length: 13 residues. CDR1 and CDR2 from the germline V gene are LNHDA and SQIVND (reference sequence). The germline V and J ends were trimmed by 5 bases and 2 bases, with 10 bases remaining between them. The CDR3: CASSPAGTYEQYF. CDR3 nucleotides: TGTGCCAGTAGTCCCGCAGGGACCTACGAGCAGTACTTC. Drawing the rest from reference TRBV19 and TRBJ2-7, the complete variable domain is DGGITQSPKYLFRKEGQNVTLSCEQNLNHDAMYWYRQDPGQGLRLIYYSQIVNDFQKGDIAEGYSVSREKKESFPLTVTSAQKNPTAFYLCASSPAGTYEQYFGPGTRLTVT.